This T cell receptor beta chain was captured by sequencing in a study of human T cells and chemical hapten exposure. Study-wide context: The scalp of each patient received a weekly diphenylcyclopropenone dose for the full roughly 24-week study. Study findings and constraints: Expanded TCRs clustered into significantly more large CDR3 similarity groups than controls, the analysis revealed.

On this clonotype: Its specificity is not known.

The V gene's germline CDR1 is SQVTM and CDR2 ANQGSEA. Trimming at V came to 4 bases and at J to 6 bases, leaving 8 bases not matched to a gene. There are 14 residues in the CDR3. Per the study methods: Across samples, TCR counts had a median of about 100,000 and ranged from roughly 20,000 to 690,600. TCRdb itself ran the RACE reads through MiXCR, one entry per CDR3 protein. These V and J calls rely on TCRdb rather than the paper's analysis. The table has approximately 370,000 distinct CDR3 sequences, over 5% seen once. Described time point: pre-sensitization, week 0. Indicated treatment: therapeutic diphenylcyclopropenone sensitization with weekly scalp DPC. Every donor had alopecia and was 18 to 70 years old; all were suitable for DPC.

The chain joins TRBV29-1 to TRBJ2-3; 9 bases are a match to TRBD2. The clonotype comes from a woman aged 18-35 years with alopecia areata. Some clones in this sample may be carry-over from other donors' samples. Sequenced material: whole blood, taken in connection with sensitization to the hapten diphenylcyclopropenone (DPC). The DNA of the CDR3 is TGCAGCGTTGGGCTAGCGGGGAGGTTGGATACGCAGTATTTT. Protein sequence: CSVGLAGRLDTQYF.